Included here is one T cell receptor (beta chain) sequence, with context. Antigen: not known. This sample was taken from a study of beta chain features in type 1 diabetes. Across the whole study: Regarding age, gender and cell yields, patients proved similar to healthy donors. Points from the study as a whole: Researchers report that Type 1 diabetes patients had moderately but significantly shorter TCRB CDR3s across all four CD4+ subsets. Shorter templates may be favored by PCR, equally so in patients and controls.

The V end was cut by 5 bases, the J end by 0 bases, with 11 bases between. The CDR3 extends over 14 amino acids. Per the germline V gene, CDR1 is SQVTM and CDR2 is ANQGSEA. Each of the CD4+ naive, central memory, regulatory and stem cell-like memory populations was sorted via CD45RO/CCR7/CD25/CD127/CD95/CD27. The isolated RNA, all of it, was reverse transcribed, so expressed TCRB transcripts were what got sequenced. Produced via immunoSEQ multiplex PCR; TCRdb's table is partial and in-frame only. This sample has roughly 150,000 clones, with 6.5% to 10% found just once. This chain links TRBV29-1 with TRBJ1-3; D unresolved. The source is a woman aged 18-29 years with type 1 diabetes. Input material: central memory CD4+ T cells from blood. CDR3 sequence: CSVNRANSGNTIYF. The CDR3 DNA sequence: TGCAGCGTTAACAGAGCCAACTCTGGAAACACCATATATTTT.